This T cell receptor (beta chain) came from a study of cytomegalovirus exposure and HLA in healthy donors. Study-level points and caveats: CMV serostatus was the sole immune exposure information available. V- and J-gene trimming in TCR beta was tied to a missense DCLRE1C variant by an analysis performed later. In an earlier analysis, about 87% or about 30%: the productive usage of most TCR beta V segments.

As concerns this clone: What it recognizes is unknown.

Nominal health characterized the donors when sampled, though unrecorded immune exposures were likely. This CDR3 contains 15 residues. Unmatched junction bases numbered 10, after V lost 7 bases and J lost 5 bases. Germline CDR1 LNHDA, CDR2 SQIVND (reference sequence). Primers for the PCR totalled 60 Vbeta and 13 Jbeta. Profiling relied on immunoSEQ multiplex PCR, and the TCRdb table lists in-frame clones only, not all of them. The sample lists 180,000 or so clones, around 80% occurring once. The TCR was taken from a woman in her 30s in good health and CMV-seronegative. The chain recombines TRBV19 with TRBJ1-2, with TRBD1 identical over 10 bases. The sequenced sample consisted of PBMCs. CDR3 sequence: CASTPATGGGYGYTF. CDR3 nucleotide sequence: TGTGCCAGTACCCCCGCGACAGGGGGCGGTTATGGCTACACCTTC.